One sample yielded the 10 T cell receptor beta chains listed below, sequenced in a study of circulating and synovial CD4+ cells in juvenile arthritis. This table comes from immunoSEQ multiplex PCR, and its TCRdb copy is limited to in-frame clones, with some not included. The sample has 3,800 or so clones; roughly 84% are singletons. Material for sequencing was CD4+ T cells from synovial fluid. These receptors all stem from a human donor with juvenile idiopathic arthritis.

The genes are TRBV15 and TRBJ1-1, with a possible D match to TRBD1 (5 bases). Trimming removed 6 bases at V and 1 base at J, with 9 bases between. Germline V CDR1 and CDR2: LNHNV, YYDKDF (reference sequence). The CDR3 sequence is 13 residues long. The CDR3 nucleotides read TGTGCCACCAGACAGGACCCGAACACTGAAGCTTTCTTT. Its translation: CATRQDPNTEAFF.

There are a few counts of this clone. The chain uses TRBV6-6 and TRBJ1-3; TRBD1 matches at 10 bases. CDR3 size: 16 residues. V shed 5 bases and J 4 bases; nucleotides not matched to a gene: 8. Germline V gene sequence: CDR1 MNHNY, CDR2 SVGAGI (reference sequence). CDR3 residues: CASSINGQGGGNTIYF. For the CDR3, the DNA is TGTGCCAGCAGTATAAACGGACAGGGGGGCGGAAACACCATATATTTT.

The chain joins TRBV7-8 to TRBJ2-7; D possibly corresponds to TRBD2 (7 bases). The CDR3 is 16 amino acids. Germline loops: CDR1 SGHVS, CDR2 FQNEAQ. V was trimmed by 2 bases and J by 0 bases, leaving 14 bases between them. CDR3 bases: TGTGCCAGCAGCTTAAGGGGGGGGACGTACTCCTACGAGCAGTACTTC. The encoded protein is CASSLRGGTYSYEQYF.

Turning to this clone: The sample holds other DNA sequences that translate to the same CDR3. J is TRBJ1-4 and V is TRBV19; the D is unclear. The germline V gene has CDR1 LNHDA and CDR2 SQIVND (reference sequence). The V end lost 2 bases, the J end lost 0 bases, and 4 bases lay between the germline ends. The CDR3 sequence is 14 residues long. As DNA, the CDR3 is TGTGCCAGTAGTATATACTCAACTAATGAAAAACTGTTTTTT. This gives the protein CASSIYSTNEKLFF.

This rearrangement joins TRBV7-2 to TRBJ2-3, with TRBD1 matching over 8 bases. CDR1 is SGHTA and CDR2 is FQGNSA in the germline V gene. The CDR3 is made up of 15 amino acids. The V segment lost 3 bases and the J segment 3 bases; nucleotides outside the gene matches: 5. CDR3 residues: CASSFAGGITDTQYF. In DNA, the CDR3 is TGTGCCAGCAGCTTTGCAGGGGGCATTACAGATACGCAGTATTTT.

A few counts support this clone. The chain couples TRBV7-3 to TRBJ1-2, with D possibly TRBD1 on 6 matching bases. The germline V gene has CDR1 SGHTA and CDR2 FQGTGA. The CDR3 contains 16 residues. With 2 bases removed from V and 6 bases from J, the gap between germline ends came to 19 bases. In nucleotides, the CDR3 is TGTGCCAGCAGCTTAGGCCTCCCGGGGGGCGGTGATGGCTACACCTTC. The encoded protein is CASSLGLPGGGDGYTF.

V gene TRBV10-3 combines with J gene TRBJ2-3, with D unclear. Germline assignment: CDR1 ENHRY and CDR2 SYGVKD. CDR3 length: 16 residues. V was shortened by 4 bases and J by 1 base, with 15 bases between the two germline ends. The CDR3 DNA sequence: TGTGCCATCAGTGTGGAGACGGGTAGAGGCACAGATACGCAGTATTTT. Its protein is CAISVETGRGTDTQYF.

The V and J genes are TRBV5-1 and TRBJ1-6; no firm D call. The CDR3 covers 16 residues. Looked up from germline, CDR1 is SGHRS and CDR2 is YFSETQ. Deletions cut 7 bases from V and 10 bases from J, with 24 bases between. The CDR3 DNA reads as TGCGCCAGCCCCCCTGAGTTCGGGGTTCGGAACTCACCCCTCCACTTT. Translation gives CASPPEFGVRNSPLHF.

With respect to this clone: This specimen includes other DNA sequences encoding the same CDR3. The gene calls are TRBV11-3 and TRBJ1-6, with D possibly being TRBD1 (5 bases). CDR1 and CDR2 (germline): SGHNT, YENEEA. V was shortened by 3 bases and J by 7 bases, with 7 bases between the two germline ends. This CDR3 contains 13 residues. The CDR3 nucleotides are TGTGCCAGCAGCTTGGACAAAAATTCACCCCTCCACTTT. It codes for CASSLDKNSPLHF.

The rearrangement links TRBV9 to TRBJ2-5; TRBD2 aligns across 11 bases. Germline CDR1 reads SGDLS; CDR2 reads YYNGEE. The trim removed 4 bases at V and 1 base at J, leaving 6 bases unmatched. The CDR3 has 16 residues. The CDR3 here is CASSILAGGPQETQYF. The CDR3 region has the DNA TGTGCCAGCAGCATCCTAGCGGGGGGACCCCAAGAGACCCAGTACTTC.